This TCR beta chain was observed in a study of blood T cells in healthy people across ages. Trimming took off 3 bases at V and 4 bases at J, with 15 bases between the two ends. This CDR3 spans 15 amino acids. Germline lookup yields CDR1 MDHEN and CDR2 SYDVKM. Primed by a sample-barcoded 5' primer and a J-beta primer mix, a second PCR proceeded for about 7 to 11 cycles. Via MiXCR, TCRdb re-called the 5' RACE reads, giving one row per CDR3 protein. The sample includes 1.5 million to 2 million distinct CDR3 sequences, 28% of them seen just once. The J gene is TRBJ2-5, the V gene TRBV28, with D maybe TRBD2 (7 bases). The material sequenced was blood. This TCR was recovered from a woman in her thirties in good health. CDR3 sequence reads: CASSLGGAGRETQYF. The CDR3 nucleotides are TGTGCCAGCAGTTTGGGGGGGGCCGGCCGAGAGACCCAGTACTTC.